This T cell receptor beta chain was profiled in a study of STAT5B mutations in CD4+ large granular lymphocyte leukemia. Study-level findings and limits: TRBV06-family usage was enriched in top patient clones (8/27) versus controls (2/35). No patients shared main leukemic clonotypes, though around 24% appeared at low frequency elsewhere. CD4-sorted patient repertoires seemed more clonal than healthy CD4+ repertoires.

This clone was recorded only once. No antigen is known for it. This CDR3 has 15 residues. Trimming removed 2 bases from V and 7 bases from J; junction bases left unmatched: 13. The germline V gene has CDR1 SQVTM and CDR2 ANQGSEA. Generated by immunoSEQ multiplex PCR, the TCRdb table keeps only in-frame clones and is missing some. The table lists 20,000 or so clones, 82% of them singletons. Sequenced input: CD4+ T cells from blood buffy coats. This TCR derives from a human donor in good health. This rearrangement joins TRBV29-1 to TRBJ1-2; 7 bases fit TRBD1. CDR3 protein: CSVEPRDSTSGGYTF. The CDR3 DNA reads TGCAGCGTTGAACCCCGGGACAGCACATCGGGTGGCTACACCTTC.